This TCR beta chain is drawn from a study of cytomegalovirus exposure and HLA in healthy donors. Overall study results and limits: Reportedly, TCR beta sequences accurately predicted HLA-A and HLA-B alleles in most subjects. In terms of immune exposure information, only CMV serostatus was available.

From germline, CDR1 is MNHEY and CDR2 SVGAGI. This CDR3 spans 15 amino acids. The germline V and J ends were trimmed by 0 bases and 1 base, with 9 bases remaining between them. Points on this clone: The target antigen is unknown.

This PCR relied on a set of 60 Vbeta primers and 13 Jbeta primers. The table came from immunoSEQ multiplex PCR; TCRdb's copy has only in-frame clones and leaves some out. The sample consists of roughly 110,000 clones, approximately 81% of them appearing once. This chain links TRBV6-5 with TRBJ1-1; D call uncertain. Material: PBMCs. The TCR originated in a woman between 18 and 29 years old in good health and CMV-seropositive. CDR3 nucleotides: TGTGCCAGCAGTTACTCCCCGGGGTCGAACACTGAAGCTTTCTTT. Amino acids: CASSYSPGSNTEAFF.